The clone carrying this T cell receptor beta chain was seen a handful of times. This entry comes from a study of blood T cells in healthy people across ages. Study background: Per two T cells, about one barcoded beta molecule was captured through template switching.

CDR3 size: 14 residues. Germline V gives CDR1 SGHVT, CDR2 SQSDAQ. The germline V and J ends were trimmed by 5 bases and 15 bases, with 23 bases remaining between them. A second PCR of roughly 7 to 11 cycles used a sample-barcoded 5' primer and a J-beta primer mix. TCRdb reprocessed the 5' RACE reads via MiXCR and lists one record per CDR3 protein. The table records 1.5 million to 2 million distinct CDR3 sequences, 49% of them present only once. The TCR originated in a middle-aged woman in good health. V usage is TRBV7-4 and J usage is TRBJ2-1; D might be TRBD1 (7 bases). The sample comprised blood. The CDR3 protein is CASSPRIGSQGGFF. CDR3 bases: TGTGCCAGCAGCCCCCGAATAGGTTCCCAGGGGGGGTTCTTC. The complete variable domain, with remaining parts taken from reference TRBV7-4 and TRBJ2-1, reads GAGVSQSPRYKVAKRGRDVALRCDSISGHVTLYWYRQTLGQGSEVLTYSQSDAQRDKSGRPSGRFSAERPERSVSTLKIQRTEQGDSAVYLCASSPRIGSQGGFFGPGTRLTVL.